The 26 T cell receptor beta chains presented below share a single source sample, sequenced in a study of blood T cell repertoires in COVID-19. Sequencing was performed with immunoSEQ multiplex PCR; in TCRdb, only in-frame clones are kept and a portion is missing. The sample gives about 100,000 clones, around 88% of which show up once; over 1.5% is in the top ten. Material for sequencing was peripheral blood. All receptors derive from a man older than 75 with acute or convalescent COVID-19.

The genes are TRBV6-5 and TRBJ2-3, with D perhaps matching TRBD2 (5 bases). The CDR3 is 13 amino acids. Trimming cost V 6 bases and J 5 bases, with 12 bases left between them. The germline V gene has CDR1 MNHEY and CDR2 SVGAGI. CDR3 nucleotide sequence: TGTGCCAGCAGGGACTCCGCTGGAGATACGCAGTATTTT. Translating gives CASRDSAGDTQYF.

The J gene is TRBJ1-2, the V gene TRBV5-1; 8 bases are a match to TRBD1. Germline lookup yields CDR1 SGHRS and CDR2 YFSETQ. The CDR3 sequence is 14 residues long. The trim removed 4 bases at V and 8 bases at J, leaving 10 bases unmatched. CDR3 DNA sequence: TGCGCCAGCAGCGCTAGGACAGGGCAGGGAGGCTACACCTTC. It yields the protein CASSARTGQGGYTF.

This chain joins TRBV7-3 and TRBJ2-3; weak D call: TRBD2 (5 bases). This CDR3 comprises 15 residues. Trimming removed 2 bases from V and 0 bases from J, with 9 bases in between. Germline CDR1 is SGHTA and CDR2 is FQGTGA. Here the CDR3 reads CASSLVRGSTDTQYF. CDR3 DNA sequence: TGTGCCAGCAGCTTAGTCCGGGGTAGCACAGATACGCAGTATTTT. Based on the CDR3 plus reference TRBV7-3 and TRBJ2-3, the full variable domain is GAGVSQTPSNKVTEKGKYVELRCDPISGHTALYWYRQSLGQGPEFLIYFQGTGAADDSGLPNDRFFAVRPEGSVSTLKIQRTERGDSAVYLCASSLVRGSTDTQYFGPGTRLTVL.

This clone has only a few counts. The genes are TRBV28 and TRBJ2-1; 8 bases are a match to TRBD2. Unmatched junction bases numbered 8, after V lost 6 bases and J lost 13 bases. The CDR3 extends over 12 amino acids. Germline-derived CDR1 and CDR2 are MDHEN and SYDVKM. The CDR3 region is CASSIGGTRQFF. The DNA for the CDR3 is TGTGCCAGCAGCATTGGGGGGACTAGACAGTTCTTC.

The genes are TRBV4-3 and TRBJ1-5; the D gene is possibly TRBD1 (6 bases). The CDR3 has 17 amino acids. The V end lost 3 bases, the J end lost 1 base, and 16 bases lay between the germline ends. CDR1 LGHNA and CDR2 YSLEER come from the germline V gene. The DNA of the CDR3 is TGCGCCAGCAGCCACGATTACAGGGACGTAAGCAATCAGCCCCAGCATTTT. Its protein product is CASSHDYRDVSNQPQHF.

The V and J genes are TRBV7-6 and TRBJ1-3; possibly TRBD1 for D (5 bases). The CDR3 totals 13 residues. From germline, CDR1 is SGHVS and CDR2 FNYEAQ. V lost 8 bases to trimming and J lost 4 bases, with 12 bases between them. CDR3 region: CASSAGEGNTIYF. The CDR3 DNA reads TGTGCCAGCTCCGCGGGGGAAGGAAACACCATATATTTT.

The chain uses TRBV12-3 or TRBV12-4 and TRBJ2-2; a weak D match, TRBD1 (5 bases). Trimming shortened V by 8 bases and J by 6 bases, and 7 bases separated the two germline ends. CDR3 size: 11 residues. The DNA of the CDR3 is TGTGCCAGCCAGGGCCCCGGGGAGCTGTTTTTT. This gives the protein CASQGPGELFF.

The V gene is TRBV6-5, the J gene TRBJ2-7, with TRBD1 as a possible D gene (6 bases). The CDR3 loop spans 13 amino acids. V was trimmed by 4 bases and J by 7 bases, leaving 14 bases between them. Germline CDR1 MNHEY, CDR2 SVGAGI. The CDR3 here is CASSLGAQQEQYF. As DNA, the CDR3 is TGTGCCAGCAGTTTGGGGGCCCAACAGGAGCAGTACTTC.

The chain links TRBV4-1 to TRBJ2-5; possible D gene TRBD1, 7 bases. Germline CDR1 is MGHRA and CDR2 is YSYEKL. The CDR3 extends over 14 amino acids. V lost 2 bases to trimming and J lost 6 bases, with 13 bases between them. The CDR3 coding sequence is TGCGCCAGCAGCCAACCCGGGGGACAGCAGACCCAGTACTTC. Amino acid sequence: CASSQPGGQQTQYF.

The rearrangement joins TRBV9 to TRBJ2-7; no firm D call. The CDR3 totals 12 residues. V was clipped by 3 bases and J by 2 bases, with 6 bases between them. Germline values: CDR1 SGDLS, CDR2 YYNGEE. The CDR3 DNA reads as TGTGCCAGCAGCGCAAACACCTACGAGCAGTACTTC. It is translated as CASSANTYEQYF.

The genes are TRBV19 and TRBJ2-3; TRBD2 matches at 7 bases. Germline loops: CDR1 LNHDA, CDR2 SQIVND (reference sequence). The CDR3 sequence is 18 residues long. Trimming at V came to 1 base and at J to 2 bases, leaving 12 bases not matched to a gene. CDR3 sequence (DNA): TGTGCCAGTAGTATAGTTGGAGCTAGCGGCGCCTACACAGATACGCAGTATTTT. It codes for CASSIVGASGAYTDTQYF.

The chain has TRBV19 and TRBJ2-5; TRBD1 might be the D (6 bases). V was trimmed by 8 bases and J by 2 bases, leaving 9 bases between them. This CDR3 has 12 residues. Germline CDR1 LNHDA, CDR2 SQIVND (reference sequence). The CDR3 loop is CASRRGQETQYF. The CDR3 DNA reads as TGTGCCAGTCGAAGGGGGCAAGAGACCCAGTACTTC.

This chain joins TRBV27 and TRBJ1-1; 9 bases fit TRBD1. Unmatched junction bases numbered 10, after V lost 5 bases and J lost 6 bases. CDR3 length equals 15 residues. Germline V gives CDR1 MNHEY, CDR2 SMNVEV (reference sequence). The CDR3 spells CASSPGTGSWAEAFF. The CDR3 nucleotides are TGTGCCAGCAGTCCCGGGACAGGGAGTTGGGCTGAAGCTTTCTTT.

The rearrangement links TRBV27 to TRBJ1-5; D is ambiguous. Deletions cut 1 base from V and 4 bases from J, with 8 bases between. CDR1 is MNHEY, CDR2 SMNVEV, per germline (reference sequence). The CDR3 runs 14 residues. CDR3 bases: TGTGCCAGCAGTTTATTGGGAGGGAATCAGCCCCAGCATTTT. This encodes CASSLLGGNQPQHF.

Concerning this clone itself: Mismatch with germline at one junction end may stem from a read error. V gene TRBV7-2 combines with J gene TRBJ2-2, with TRBD1 as a possible D gene (6 bases). The CDR3 contains 14 residues. CDR1 is SGHTA, CDR2 FQGNSA, per germline. The CDR3 protein is CASSLTGNSGELFF. In nucleotides, the CDR3 is TGTGCCAGCAGCTTAACAGGGAACAGCGGGGAGCTGTTTTTT.

The chain combines TRBV28 with TRBJ1-2; TRBD1 matches 7 bases. Germline-derived CDR1 and CDR2 are MDHEN and SYDVKM. The junction had 8 bases not matched to a gene; V was cut back by 5 bases and J by 2 bases. CDR3 length equals 15 residues. The CDR3 DNA reads as TGTGCCAGCAGTGCGTGGACAGGATGGAACTATGGCTACACCTTC. Translated, it gives CASSAWTGWNYGYTF.

The rearrangement links TRBV19 to TRBJ1-2; 7 nucleotides align to TRBD1. Germline loops: CDR1 LNHDA, CDR2 SQIVND (reference sequence). J was trimmed by 7 bases and V by 7 bases; bases with no gene match: 6. The CDR3 length is 12 residues. The CDR3 protein is CASTLNRGGYTF. The CDR3 bases are TGTGCCAGTACCCTAAACAGGGGTGGCTACACCTTC.

The genes are TRBV27 and TRBJ2-7; 11 bases are shared with TRBD2. The length of the CDR3 is 13 residues. V was clipped by 2 bases and J by 8 bases; unmatched bases: 2. Per germline, CDR1 MNHEY and CDR2 SMNVEV (reference sequence). CDR3 DNA: TGTGCCAGCAGTTTAGGGACTAGCGGCCAGCAGTACTTC. Translated: CASSLGTSGQQYF.

The chain employs TRBV7-2 and TRBJ2-3, with 9 bases lining up with TRBD2. V lost 3 bases and J lost 3; bases outside the gene matches: 7. The CDR3 is 16 amino acids. Per germline, CDR1 SGHTA and CDR2 FQGNSA. The CDR3 loop is CASSLFSGRTTDTQYF. In nucleotides, the CDR3 is TGTGCCAGCAGCTTGTTTAGCGGGAGAACGACAGATACGCAGTATTTT.

This chain uses TRBV3-1 (or the pseudogene TRBV3-2) with TRBJ1-2; D uncertain. The germline V and J ends were trimmed by 0 bases and 7 bases, with 18 bases remaining between them. Germline CDR1 is LGHDT and CDR2 is YNNKEL (reference sequence). CDR3 length: 16 residues. The CDR3 DNA is TGTGCCAGCAGCCAAGACCGGCGCGCGGGCGCGGGTGGCTACACCTTC. This gives the protein CASSQDRRAGAGGYTF.

Concerning this clone: The identical CDR3 is also encoded by other nucleotide sequences in the sample. This chain joins TRBV20-1 and TRBJ2-5; 9 positions agree with TRBD1. This CDR3 has 11 amino acids. Germline values: CDR1 DFQATT, CDR2 SNEGSKA (reference sequence). J gave up 8 bases and V 6 bases, and 4 bases lay outside the gene matches. For the CDR3, the DNA is TGCAGTGCAAGGACAGGGGAAACCCAGTACTTC. Translated: CSARTGETQYF.

V is TRBV28 and J is TRBJ2-7; tentatively, D is TRBD1 (6 bases). The V and J ends lost 3 bases and 8 bases respectively, with 14 bases between them. The V gene's germline CDR1 is MDHEN and CDR2 SYDVKM. This CDR3 has 13 amino acids. The CDR3 protein is CASSLGAGRQQYF. The CDR3 DNA reads TGTGCCAGCAGTTTGGGGGCGGGCCGGCAGCAGTACTTC.

The V gene is TRBV5-1, the J gene TRBJ2-7; D remains unclear. The CDR3 extends over 14 amino acids. The germline V gene has CDR1 SGHRS and CDR2 YFSETQ. V shed 2 bases and J shed 0 bases, with 9 bases lying between them. The CDR3 here is CASSFQEPSYEQYF. For the CDR3, the DNA is TGCGCCAGCAGCTTCCAAGAGCCCTCCTACGAGCAGTACTTC. Filled out from reference TRBV5-1 and TRBJ2-7, the complete variable domain reads KAGVTQTPRYLIKTRGQQVTLSCSPISGHRSVSWYQQTPGQGLQFLFEYFSETQRNKGNFPGRFSGRQFSNSRSEMNVSTLELGDSALYLCASSFQEPSYEQYFGPGTRLTVT.

The rearrangement uses TRBV19 and TRBJ1-1, with 8 nucleotides matching TRBD1. Germline V lookup: CDR1 LNHDA, CDR2 SQIVND (reference sequence). V trimming: 3 bases; J trimming: 3 bases; junction bases outside the gene matches: 0. The CDR3 is 13 amino acids. CDR3 bases: TGTGCCAGTAGTATGACAGGGGACACTGAAGCTTTCTTT. This translates into CASSMTGDTEAFF.

The chain joins TRBV19 to TRBJ2-1; 8 bases are shared with TRBD2. The V segment lost 5 bases and the J segment 0 bases; nucleotides outside the gene matches: 3. CDR3 length: 15 residues. Germline lookup yields CDR1 LNHDA and CDR2 SQIVND (reference sequence). The CDR3 DNA reads as TGTGCCAGTAGTCCCAGCGGGGGCTCCTACAATGAGCAGTTCTTC. Encoded protein: CASSPSGGSYNEQFF.

The rearrangement uses TRBV18 and TRBJ2-1; TRBD2 agrees at 9 bases. The length of the CDR3 is 14 residues. The germline CDR1 and CDR2 sequences are KGHSH and LQKENI. The ends lost 1 base at V and 9 bases at J; junction bases unmatched: 4. The chain's CDR3 is CASSPRGLAVEQFF. In DNA, the CDR3 is TGTGCCAGCTCACCACGGGGACTAGCTGTTGAGCAGTTCTTC.